This is a list of T cell receptor beta chains from one sample in a study of control samples from healthy donors and cancer patients. TCRdb's copy holds only in-frame clones and misses some; the assay was immunoSEQ multiplex PCR. The sample includes around 120,000 clones, more than 70% of them seen just once. Sequenced sample: blood. The receptors originated from a man aged 55 to 69 in good health. CDR3s leave out the opening cysteine and the closing phenylalanine or tryptophan.

v_gene	j_gene	CDR3aa
TRBV2	TRBJ2-1	ATTSYNEQF
TRBV24-1	TRBJ2-3	ATSDPAGTGLTDTQY
TRBV28	TRBJ2-5	ASSLGGQIKTQY
TRBV18	TRBJ1-1	ASSPRSGVTEAF
TRBV19	TRBJ1-2	ASRWWTEGGYT
TRBV10-1	TRBJ1-2	ASSEGDSYGYT
TRBV2	TRBJ2-3	ASSSRQGHYTDTQY
TRBV4-3	TRBJ1-5	ASSQEAQGVNQPQH
TRBV12-5	TRBJ2-7	ASGLVAWGWQY
TRBV28	TRBJ1-2	ASSLDGTGRGYT
TRBV24-1	TRBJ2-5	ATSDTGGETQY
TRBV3-1/TRBV3-2	TRBJ2-1	ASRGLVEQF
TRBV5-1	TRBJ2-7	ASSWEPTQGAYEQY
TRBV7-3	TRBJ2-7	ASSTSGTGYHEQY
TRBV2	TRBJ1-5	ASSAQGLGNQPQH
TRBV18	TRBJ2-7	ASSRGTGSTQTYEQY
TRBV19	TRBJ2-3	ASSEEGGPFDTQY
TRBV28	TRBJ1-4	ASSLNSWYGQGMPANEKLF
TRBV19	TRBJ1-2	ASSITIRGGYGYT
TRBV18	TRBJ1-1	ASSLQSSTEAF
TRBV5-1	TRBJ1-4	ASSLGPELF
TRBV6-2/TRBV6-3	TRBJ1-5	ASSTGVDWPQH
TRBV5-1	TRBJ1-3	ASSSVNSLSGNTIY
TRBV6-4	TRBJ2-3	ASSRGGRADTQY
TRBV7-3	TRBJ2-7	ASSYSGEREQY
TRBV7-2	TRBJ1-1	ASSLQGAITEAF
TRBV7-2	TRBJ2-5	ASSLVAGNQETQY
TRBV28	TRBJ2-2	ASRSDYDTGELF
TRBV19	TRBJ1-2	ASGEANGYT
TRBV30	TRBJ1-1	AEKVGYGTEAF
TRBV12-3/TRBV12-4	TRBJ2-7	ASRPGGGNEQY